The rows below give T cell receptor beta chains drawn from one sample of a study of post-analysis software for immune sequencing data. One entry per CDR3 protein results from TCRdb running MiXCR on the PCR reads. The repertoire holds fewer than 850,000 distinct CDR3 sequences, roughly 29% seen once, with approximately 0.55% in the top ten. The sequenced sample was blood. These receptors all stem from a girl between 10 and 17 years old with multiple sclerosis. CDR3s include the opening cysteine and the closing phenylalanine or tryptophan. Each record gives: J gene, D gene, V gene, clone size, CDR3 DNA, CDR3 protein. D genes are given only for firm matches. Clone size is shown for a subset of rows, as once, few, many or a class of expanded clone.

TRBJ2-7 | TRBD1 | TRBV5-5 | NA | TGTGCCAGCAGCGTCCGGACAGGGGCCTACGAGCAGTACTTC | CASSVRTGAYEQYF
TRBJ1-6 | NA | TRBV7-9 | few | TGTGCCAGCAGCCCAGCTGCGGGGTCCTATAATTCACCCCTCCACTTT | CASSPAAGSYNSPLHF
TRBJ2-3 | NA | TRBV5-1 | NA | TGCGCCAGCAGCCTGGGACCGGGGGAGCCAGATACGCAGTATTTT | CASSLGPGEPDTQYF
TRBJ2-2 | NA | TRBV20-1 | once | TGCAGTGCTAGAAGGGTGGTGGGGGAGCTGTTTTTT | CSARRVVGELFF
TRBJ2-5 | NA | TRBV3-1 | few | TGTGCCAGCAGCCAAGATAGGCGGGTCGGCAGGCGATCGGAGACCCAGTACTTC | CASSQDRRVGRRSETQYF
TRBJ2-3 | TRBD1 | TRBV27 | few | TGTGCCAGCAGTCCACACCGGCGGGCAGGGGGCGCGAATACGCAGTATTTT | CASSPHRRAGGANTQYF
TRBJ1-4 | NA | TRBV2 | NA | TGTGCCAGCAGTTTCCGGGTTTATGAAAAACTGTTTTTT | CASSFRVYEKLFF
TRBJ1-6 | NA | TRBV12-3/TRBV12-4 | few | TGTGCCAGCAGTTTCCCCGCGGCCCACAAGACCAATTCACCCCTCCACTTT | CASSFPAAHKTNSPLHF
TRBJ1-1 | TRBD1 | TRBV29-1 | NA | TGCAGCGTTGAATTACAAGGGACAGGGGAGACTGAAGCTTTCTTT | CSVELQGTGETEAFF
TRBJ2-7 | NA | TRBV7-9 | NA | TGTGCCAGCAGCTTTTCGGGGGCTACAACCTACGAGCAGTACTTC | CASSFSGATTYEQYF
TRBJ2-2 | NA | TRBV10-3 | NA | TGTGCCACGGCTACAGGGTCGAACACCGGGGAGCTGTTTTTT | CATATGSNTGELFF
TRBJ2-5 | NA | TRBV10-3 | few | TGTGCCATCAGTGAGGGGCTCGGACAGAAACGCCAAGAGACCCAGTACTTC | CAISEGLGQKRQETQYF
TRBJ2-5 | NA | TRBV18 | NA | TGTGCCAGCTCACCACAGGGGATGATCGGAGAGACCCAGTACTTC | CASSPQGMIGETQYF
TRBJ2-7 | TRBD1 | TRBV20-1 | NA | TGCAGTGCTGCCGGGACAGGGGGATACGAGCAGTACTTC | CSAAGTGGYEQYF
TRBJ2-1 | NA | TRBV30 | NA | TGTGCCTGGAGGGACAACAATGAGCAGTTCTTC | CAWRDNNEQFF
TRBJ2-3 | TRBD2 | TRBV20-1 | NA | TGCAGTGCTAGTCTGGCTAGCGGTTCGACAGATACGCAGTATTTT | CSASLASGSTDTQYF
TRBJ1-6 | TRBD1 | TRBV6-5 | NA | TGTGCCAGCAAGGGAGGGCACAGGGGTTATAATTCACCCCTCCACTTT | CASKGGHRGYNSPLHF